The source of this TCR beta chain is a study of shared clonotypes between healthy human individuals. The study's findings and limits: The study's rarefaction showed incomplete sorted-subset sequencing despite large depth. Among donors, clonotype sharing was expected to be affected by sequencing depth.

Regarding this clone: Its antigen is still unknown.

The V gene's germline CDR1 is LNHDA and CDR2 SQIVND (reference sequence). Trimming left V 6 bases short and J 2 bases short, with 22 bases between. This CDR3 spans 17 amino acids. Clones were read by immunoSEQ multiplex PCR, and TCRdb kept only the in-frame ones, dropping some. The table shows approximately 500,000 clones, with 90% to 97% occurring only once. The chain couples TRBV19 to TRBJ1-1; maybe TRBD1 (6 bases). What was sequenced was naive CD4+ T cells sorted from blood. Subset noted: CD45RA+ positively selected. The TCR originated in a woman aged 25 to 45 in good health. The CDR3 DNA reads as TGTGCCAGTAGGACAGGCATTGAAGCATTCGAAAACACTGAAGCTTTCTTT. It translates to CASRTGIEAFENTEAFF.